This T cell receptor (beta chain) was captured by sequencing in a study of blood T cell repertoires in COVID-19. V lost 2 bases and J lost 5; bases outside the gene matches: 10. The CDR3 has 17 residues. CDR1 and CDR2 from the germline V gene are SGHRS and YFSETQ. Generated by immunoSEQ multiplex PCR, the TCRdb table keeps only in-frame clones and is missing some. The sample records about 83,000 clones, around 90% being singletons. What was sequenced was peripheral blood. This clonotype was sampled from an elderly man with active or convalescent COVID-19. The chain has TRBV5-1 and TRBJ2-1; 10 bases fit TRBD2. The CDR3 spells CASSLPRTSGVDNEQFF. The CDR3 DNA is TGCGCCAGCAGCTTACCACGTACTAGCGGGGTTGACAATGAGCAGTTCTTC.